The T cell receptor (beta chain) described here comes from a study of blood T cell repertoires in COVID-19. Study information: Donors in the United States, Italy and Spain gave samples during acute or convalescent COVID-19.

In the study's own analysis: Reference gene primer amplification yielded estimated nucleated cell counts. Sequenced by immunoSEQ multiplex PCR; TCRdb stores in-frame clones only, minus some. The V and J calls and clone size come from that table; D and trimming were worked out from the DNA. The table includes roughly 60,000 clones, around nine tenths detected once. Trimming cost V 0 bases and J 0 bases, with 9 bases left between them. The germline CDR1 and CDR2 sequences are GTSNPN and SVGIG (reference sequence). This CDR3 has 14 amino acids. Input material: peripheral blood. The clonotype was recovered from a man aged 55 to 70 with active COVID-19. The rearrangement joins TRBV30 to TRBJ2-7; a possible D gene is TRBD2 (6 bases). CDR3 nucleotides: TGTGCCTGGAGTGTACTAGCTACCTCCTACGAGCAGTACTTC. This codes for CAWSVLATSYEQYF.